This T cell receptor beta chain was sequenced during a study of T cell responses to AZD1222 COVID-19 vaccine. The study's findings and limits: Only a handful of AZD1222 recipients, several in all, had baseline seropositivity. No day 14 peak samples; only post-peak repertoires were characterized.

In regard to this clone: No antigen is known for it.

This CDR3 has 16 residues. Trimming cost V 6 bases and J 0 bases; bases outside gene matches: 5. Germline V gene sequence: CDR1 SEHNR, CDR2 FQNEAQ (reference sequence). Assay: immunoSEQ multiplex PCR; the TCRdb copy retains only in-frame clones and omits some. The repertoire consists of 96,000 or so clones, with 80% to 90% occurring once and the leading ten covering roughly 1.5%. The sequence was collected from an adult in good health. Sequencing used peripheral blood, obtained on day 0 of AZD1222 vaccination. V is TRBV7-9 and J is TRBJ1-1, with 12 bases lining up with TRBD1. CDR3 sequence: CASRGQGAGMNTEAFF. In nucleotides, the CDR3 is TGTGCCAGCAGGGGACAGGGGGCGGGAATGAACACTGAAGCTTTCTTT.